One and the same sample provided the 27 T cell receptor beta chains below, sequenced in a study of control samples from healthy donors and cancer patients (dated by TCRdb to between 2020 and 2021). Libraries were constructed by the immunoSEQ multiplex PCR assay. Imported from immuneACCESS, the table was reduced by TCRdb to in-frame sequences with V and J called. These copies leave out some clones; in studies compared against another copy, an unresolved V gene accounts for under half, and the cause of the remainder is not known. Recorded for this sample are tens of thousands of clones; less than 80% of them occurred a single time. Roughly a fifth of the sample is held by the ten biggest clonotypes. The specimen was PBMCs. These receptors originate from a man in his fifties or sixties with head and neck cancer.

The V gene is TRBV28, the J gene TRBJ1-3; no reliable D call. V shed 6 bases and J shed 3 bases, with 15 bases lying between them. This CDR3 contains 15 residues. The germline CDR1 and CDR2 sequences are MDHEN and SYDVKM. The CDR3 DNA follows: TGTGCCAGCAGCACCGCAGGACTAAGTGGAAACACCATATATTTT. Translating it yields CASSTAGLSGNTIYF.

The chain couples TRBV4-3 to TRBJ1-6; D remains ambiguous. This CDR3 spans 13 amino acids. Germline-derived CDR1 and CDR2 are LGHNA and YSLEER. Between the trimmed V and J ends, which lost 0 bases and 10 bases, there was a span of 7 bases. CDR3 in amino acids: CASSQDVGSPLHF. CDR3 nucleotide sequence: TGCGCCAGCAGCCAAGATGTAGGGTCACCCCTCCACTTT.

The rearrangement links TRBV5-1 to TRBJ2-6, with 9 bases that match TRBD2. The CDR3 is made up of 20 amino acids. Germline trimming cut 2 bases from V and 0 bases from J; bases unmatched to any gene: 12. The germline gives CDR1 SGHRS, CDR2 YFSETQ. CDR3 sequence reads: CASSLMGREGLLSGANVLTF. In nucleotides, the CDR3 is TGCGCCAGCAGCTTAATGGGGCGGGAGGGCCTCCTCTCTGGGGCCAACGTCCTGACTTTC.

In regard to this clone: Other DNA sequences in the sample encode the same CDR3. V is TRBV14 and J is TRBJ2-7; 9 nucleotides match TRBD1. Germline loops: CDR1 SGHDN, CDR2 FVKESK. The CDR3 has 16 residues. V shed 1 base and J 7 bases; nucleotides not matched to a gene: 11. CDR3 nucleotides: TGTGCCAGCAGCCAAGGGCCGGGACAGGGTCCGAGGGAGCAGTACTTC. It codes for CASSQGPGQGPREQYF.

For the CDR3, the DNA is TGTGCCAGCAGCCGTGGGACAGGGAGTTTGGAGACCCAGTACTTC. Protein product: CASSRGTGSLETQYF. The V and J genes are TRBV5-4 and TRBJ2-5, with 9 bases fitting TRBD1. The CDR3 extends over 15 amino acids. V shed 4 bases and J 5 bases; nucleotides not matched to a gene: 9. Germline V gene data show CDR1 as SGHNT and CDR2 as YYREEE (reference sequence).

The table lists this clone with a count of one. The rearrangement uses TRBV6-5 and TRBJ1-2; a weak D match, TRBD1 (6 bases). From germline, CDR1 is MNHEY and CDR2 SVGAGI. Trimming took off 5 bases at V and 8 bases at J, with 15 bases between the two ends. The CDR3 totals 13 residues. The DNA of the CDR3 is TGTGCCAGCAGTCCAACAGGGTTACGGGGCTACACCTTC. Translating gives CASSPTGLRGYTF.

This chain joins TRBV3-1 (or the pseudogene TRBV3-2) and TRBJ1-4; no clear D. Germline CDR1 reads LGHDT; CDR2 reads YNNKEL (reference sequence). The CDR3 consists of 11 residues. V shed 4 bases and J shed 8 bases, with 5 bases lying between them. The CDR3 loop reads CASSLREKLFF. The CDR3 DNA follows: TGTGCCAGCAGCCTCCGGGAAAAACTGTTTTTT.

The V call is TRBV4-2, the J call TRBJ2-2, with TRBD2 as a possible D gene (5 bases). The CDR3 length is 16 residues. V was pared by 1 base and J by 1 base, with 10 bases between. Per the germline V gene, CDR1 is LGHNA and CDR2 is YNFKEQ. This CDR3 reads CASSQGGSENTGELFF. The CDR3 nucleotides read TGTGCCAGCAGCCAAGGGGGTAGCGAGAACACCGGGGAGCTGTTTTTT.

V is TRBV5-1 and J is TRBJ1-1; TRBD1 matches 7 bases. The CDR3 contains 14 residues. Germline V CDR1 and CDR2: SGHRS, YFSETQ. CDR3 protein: CASWHGTENTEAFF. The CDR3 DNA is TGCGCTTCGTGGCACGGGACAGAGAACACTGAAGCTTTCTTT.

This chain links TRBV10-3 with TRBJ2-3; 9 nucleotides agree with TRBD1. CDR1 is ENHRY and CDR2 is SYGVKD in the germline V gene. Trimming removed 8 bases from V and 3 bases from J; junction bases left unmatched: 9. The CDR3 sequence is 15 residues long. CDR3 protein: CAIDRGTGLTDTQYF. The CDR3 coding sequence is TGTGCCATCGATCGGGGGACAGGGCTAACAGATACGCAGTATTTT.

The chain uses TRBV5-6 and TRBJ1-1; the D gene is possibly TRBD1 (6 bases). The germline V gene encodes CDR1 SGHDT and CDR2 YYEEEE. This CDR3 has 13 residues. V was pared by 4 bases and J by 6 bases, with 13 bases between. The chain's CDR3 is CASSPTGFAEAFF. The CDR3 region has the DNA TGTGCCAGCAGCCCCACAGGGTTTGCTGAAGCTTTCTTT.

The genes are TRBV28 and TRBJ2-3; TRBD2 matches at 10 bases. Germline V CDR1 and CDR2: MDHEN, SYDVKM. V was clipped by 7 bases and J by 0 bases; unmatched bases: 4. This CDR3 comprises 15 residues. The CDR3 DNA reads TGTGCCAGCAACGGACTAGCGGCTAGCACAGATACGCAGTATTTT. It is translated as CASNGLAASTDTQYF.

The CDR3 DNA is TGTGCCAGCTCCCTCCAGGACAGGGGGGTTGAAAAACTGTTTTTT. It encodes CASSLQDRGVEKLFF. J is TRBJ1-4 and V is TRBV18, with TRBD1 matching 10 bases. This CDR3 has 15 amino acids. Unmatched junction bases numbered 8, after V lost 6 bases and J lost 7 bases. Germline loops: CDR1 KGHSH, CDR2 LQKENI.

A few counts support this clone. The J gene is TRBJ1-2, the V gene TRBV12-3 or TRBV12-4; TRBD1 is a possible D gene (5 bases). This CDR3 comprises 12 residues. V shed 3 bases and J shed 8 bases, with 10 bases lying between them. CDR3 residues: CASSFGGEGYTF. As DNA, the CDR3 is TGTGCCAGCAGTTTTGGGGGGGAGGGCTACACCTTC.

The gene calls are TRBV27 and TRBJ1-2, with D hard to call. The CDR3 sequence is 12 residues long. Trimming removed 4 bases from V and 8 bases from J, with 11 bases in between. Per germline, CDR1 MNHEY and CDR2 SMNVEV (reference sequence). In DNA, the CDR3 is TGTGCCAGCAGTTCTGGGCGATACGGCTACACCTTC. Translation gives CASSSGRYGYTF.

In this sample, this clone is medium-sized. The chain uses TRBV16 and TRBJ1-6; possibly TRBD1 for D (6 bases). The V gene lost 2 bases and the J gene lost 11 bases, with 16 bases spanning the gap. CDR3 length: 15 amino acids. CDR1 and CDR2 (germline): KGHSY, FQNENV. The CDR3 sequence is CASSQTTGRGAPLHF. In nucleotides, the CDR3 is TGTGCCAGCAGCCAAACGACAGGACGGGGGGCACCCCTCCACTTT.

The CDR3 loop reads CASSLATGEAYEQYF. The CDR3 DNA is TGCGCCAGCAGCTTGGCAACAGGAGAGGCCTACGAGCAGTACTTC. The chain has TRBV5-1 and TRBJ2-7; possibly TRBD1 for D (5 bases). CDR1 and CDR2 (germline): SGHRS, YFSETQ. The V gene lost 0 bases and the J gene lost 2 bases, with 12 bases spanning the gap. The CDR3 is 15 residues long.

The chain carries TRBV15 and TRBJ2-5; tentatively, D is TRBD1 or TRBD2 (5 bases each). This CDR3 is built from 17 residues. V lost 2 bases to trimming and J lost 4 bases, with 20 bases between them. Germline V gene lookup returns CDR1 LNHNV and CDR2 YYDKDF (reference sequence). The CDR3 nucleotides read TGTGCCACCAGCAGATCAGGGATCCAAACCCGGGGAGAGACCCAGTACTTC. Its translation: CATSRSGIQTRGETQYF.

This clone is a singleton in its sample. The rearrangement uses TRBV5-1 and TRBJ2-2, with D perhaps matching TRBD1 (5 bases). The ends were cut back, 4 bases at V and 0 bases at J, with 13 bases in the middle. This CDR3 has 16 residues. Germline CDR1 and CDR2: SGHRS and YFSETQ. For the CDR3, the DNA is TGCGCCAGCAGCCGGGTCGACAGTCCGAACACCGGGGAGCTGTTTTTT. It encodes CASSRVDSPNTGELFF. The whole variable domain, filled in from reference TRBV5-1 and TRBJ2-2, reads KAGVTQTPRYLIKTRGQQVTLSCSPISGHRSVSWYQQTPGQGLQFLFEYFSETQRNKGNFPGRFSGRQFSNSRSEMNVSTLELGDSALYLCASSRVDSPNTGELFFGEGSRLTVL.

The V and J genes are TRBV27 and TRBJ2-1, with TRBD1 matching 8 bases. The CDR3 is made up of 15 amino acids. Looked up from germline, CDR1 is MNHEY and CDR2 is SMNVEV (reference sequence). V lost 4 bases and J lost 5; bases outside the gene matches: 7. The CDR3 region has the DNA TGTGCCAGCAGTTCCCAGGGGGCTTCTCACAATGAGCAGTTCTTC. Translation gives CASSSQGASHNEQFF.

The CDR3 nucleotides are TGCGCCAGCAGCTTGGATGGGGACTACGAGCAGTACTTC. This sequence encodes CASSLDGDYEQYF. J is TRBJ2-7 and V is TRBV5-1, with D unclear. The CDR3 is made up of 13 amino acids. Trimming shortened V by 0 bases and J by 3 bases, and 7 bases separated the two germline ends. Germline lookup yields CDR1 SGHRS and CDR2 YFSETQ. Variable domain in full (rest from reference TRBV5-1 and TRBJ2-7): KAGVTQTPRYLIKTRGQQVTLSCSPISGHRSVSWYQQTPGQGLQFLFEYFSETQRNKGNFPGRFSGRQFSNSRSEMNVSTLELGDSALYLCASSLDGDYEQYFGPGTRLTVT.

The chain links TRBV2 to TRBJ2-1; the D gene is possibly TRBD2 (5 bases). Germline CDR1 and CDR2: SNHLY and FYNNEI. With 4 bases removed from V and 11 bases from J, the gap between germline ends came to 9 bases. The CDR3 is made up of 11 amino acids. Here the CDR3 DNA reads TGTGCCAGCAGTGGGACTTATAAGCAGTTCTTC. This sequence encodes CASSGTYKQFF.

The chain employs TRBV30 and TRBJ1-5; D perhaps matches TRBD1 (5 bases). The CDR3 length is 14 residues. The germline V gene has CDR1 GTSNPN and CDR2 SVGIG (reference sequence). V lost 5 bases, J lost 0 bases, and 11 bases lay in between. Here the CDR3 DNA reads TGTGCCTGGCAGACAGACGATAGCAATCAGCCCCAGCATTTT. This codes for CAWQTDDSNQPQHF.

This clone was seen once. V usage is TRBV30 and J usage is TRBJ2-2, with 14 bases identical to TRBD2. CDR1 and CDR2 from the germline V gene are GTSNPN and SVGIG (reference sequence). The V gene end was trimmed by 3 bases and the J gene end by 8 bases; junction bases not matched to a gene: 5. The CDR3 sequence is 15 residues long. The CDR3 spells CAWRTSGRALGELFF. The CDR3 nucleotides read TGTGCCTGGAGGACTAGCGGGAGGGCCTTGGGGGAGCTGTTTTTT.

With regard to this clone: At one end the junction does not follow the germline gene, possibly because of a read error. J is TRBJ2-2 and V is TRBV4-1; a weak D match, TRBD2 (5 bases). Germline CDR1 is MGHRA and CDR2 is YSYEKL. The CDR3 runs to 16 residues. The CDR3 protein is CAGSQVLARDTGELFF. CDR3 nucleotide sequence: TGCGCCGGCAGCCAAGTCCTAGCTAGAGACACCGGGGAGCTGTTTTTT.

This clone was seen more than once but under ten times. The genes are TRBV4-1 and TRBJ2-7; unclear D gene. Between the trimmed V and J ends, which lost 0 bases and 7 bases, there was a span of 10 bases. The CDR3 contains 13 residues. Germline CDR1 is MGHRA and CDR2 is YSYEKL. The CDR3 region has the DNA TGCGCCAGCAGCCAAGATTGGGGTCGTGAGCAGTACTTC. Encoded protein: CASSQDWGREQYF.

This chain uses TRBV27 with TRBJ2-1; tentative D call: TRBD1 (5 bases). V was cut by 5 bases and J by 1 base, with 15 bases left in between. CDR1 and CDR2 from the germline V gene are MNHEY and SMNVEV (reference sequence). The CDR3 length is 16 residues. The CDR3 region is CASSNNRIQSYNEQFF. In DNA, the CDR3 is TGTGCCAGCAGTAACAACAGGATACAGTCCTACAATGAGCAGTTCTTC.